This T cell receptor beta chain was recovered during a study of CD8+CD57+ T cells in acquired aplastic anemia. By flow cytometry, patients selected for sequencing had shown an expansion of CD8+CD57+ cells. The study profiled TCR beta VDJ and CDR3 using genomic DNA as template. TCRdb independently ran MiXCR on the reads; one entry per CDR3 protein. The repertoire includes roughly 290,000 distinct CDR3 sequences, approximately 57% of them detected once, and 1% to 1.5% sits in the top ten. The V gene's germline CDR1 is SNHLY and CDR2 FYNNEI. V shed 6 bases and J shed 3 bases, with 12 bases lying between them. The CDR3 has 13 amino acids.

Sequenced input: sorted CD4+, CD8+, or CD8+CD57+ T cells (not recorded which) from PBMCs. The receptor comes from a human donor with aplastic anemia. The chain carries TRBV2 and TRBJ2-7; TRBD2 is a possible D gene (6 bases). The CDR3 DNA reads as TGTGCCAGCAGGGGGGGACTTTACTACGAGCAGTACTTC. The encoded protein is CASRGGLYYEQYF.